The 21 T cell receptor beta chains reported below all come from one sample, sequenced in a study of PD-1 blockade in mismatch repair-deficient tumors (dated 2017 in TCRdb). Receptor amplification or capture employed the immunoSEQ multiplex PCR assay. This is the immuneACCESS table as TCRdb keeps it, with only in-frame sequences that have V and J called. A part of the clones is gone; compared with another copy, unresolved V genes explain less than half, and the rest is unexplained. The sample table lists 30,000 to 45,000 clones, over 70% of them with a count of one. The top ten clones comprise around 1% of the sample. This specimen consisted of PBMCs, obtained about 40 weeks after starting pembrolizumab. The source of these receptors is an adult with mismatch repair-deficient cancer.

This clone was picked up one time. A junction boundary mismatches the germline segment, possibly from a read error. V gene TRBV11-3 combines with J gene TRBJ2-3; weak D call: TRBD2 (5 bases). Germline V CDR1 and CDR2: SGHNT, YENEEA. The CDR3 consists of 17 residues. The CDR3 protein is CASSFRGYQLGTDTQYF. In nucleotides, the CDR3 is TGTGCCAGCAGCTTTAGAGGGTACCAACTGGGCACTGATACGCAGTATTTT. Using reference TRBV11-3 and TRBJ2-3 for the parts outside the CDR3, the full variable domain is EAGVVQSPRYKIIEKKQPVAFWCNPISGHNTLYWYLQNLGQGPELLIRYENEEAVDDSQLPKDRFSAERLKGVDSTLKIQPAELGDSAVYLCASSFRGYQLGTDTQYFGPGTRLTVL.

V usage is TRBV23-1 and J usage is TRBJ2-3; 11 nucleotides agree with TRBD2. TRBV23-1 is labeled an ORF, and its function is uncertain. J gave up 1 base and V 1 base, and 22 bases lay outside the gene matches. The CDR3 contains 23 residues. The CDR3, as DNA: TGCGCCAGCAGTCAATTGTCCGTTTCCTGCATTGGTATACTAGCGGGGGGCACAGATACGCAGTATTTT. Translated, it gives CASSQLSVSCIGILAGGTDTQYF.

The V and J genes are TRBV19 and TRBJ1-2; the D gene is possibly TRBD1 (5 bases). CDR1 is LNHDA and CDR2 is SQIVND in the germline V gene (reference sequence). The V gene lost 4 bases and the J gene lost 5 bases, with 11 bases spanning the gap. The length of the CDR3 is 13 residues. This CDR3 reads CASSRRDSYGYTF. For the CDR3, the DNA is TGTGCCAGTAGTAGACGGGACTCGTATGGCTACACCTTC.

This clone showed up just a few times. This sequence joins TRBV28 and TRBJ2-7; 8 nucleotides align to TRBD2. V was clipped by 4 bases and J by 6 bases; unmatched bases: 11. CDR3 length: 15 residues. CDR1 is MDHEN, CDR2 SYDVKM, per germline. The CDR3 here is CASSSPTAGGGEQYF. Here the CDR3 DNA reads TGTGCCAGCAGTTCTCCGACCGCGGGAGGAGGCGAGCAGTACTTC.

The chain links TRBV9 to TRBJ2-7; 9 bases fit TRBD1. The CDR3 extends over 14 amino acids. The germline V gene encodes CDR1 SGDLS and CDR2 YYNGEE. V shed 4 bases and J 4 bases; nucleotides not matched to a gene: 6. CDR3 DNA: TGTGCCAGCAGCCTCGGGACAGGGTTATACGAGCAGTACTTC. It encodes CASSLGTGLYEQYF.

The V and J genes are TRBV5-4 and TRBJ2-1; maybe TRBD1 (6 bases). Germline V gene lookup returns CDR1 SGHNT and CDR2 YYREEE (reference sequence). V was cut by 4 bases and J by 8 bases, with 22 bases left in between. CDR3 length: 16 residues. Here the CDR3 DNA reads TGTGCCAGCAGCATCAACTGGGCAGGGGCAGGGGATGAGCAGTTCTTC. Its translation is CASSINWAGAGDEQFF.

The gene calls are TRBV5-6 and TRBJ2-2; D possibly corresponds to TRBD2 (5 bases). This CDR3 has 13 amino acids. V shed 1 base and J shed 8 bases, with 9 bases lying between them. Germline V lookup: CDR1 SGHDT, CDR2 YYEEEE. CDR3 protein: CASSLRGSGELFF. Written as DNA, the CDR3 is TGTGCCAGCAGCTTGCGGGGATCTGGGGAGCTGTTTTTT.

The chain is built from TRBV27 and TRBJ2-7, with D possibly TRBD2 on 6 matching bases. Germline values: CDR1 MNHEY, CDR2 SMNVEV (reference sequence). V lost 3 bases and J 4 bases, leaving 13 bases between the germline ends. The CDR3 covers 14 residues. CDR3 in amino acids: CASSFFAGYYEQYF. The CDR3 coding sequence is TGTGCCAGCAGTTTTTTCGCGGGATATTACGAGCAGTACTTC.

This rearrangement joins TRBV5-4 to TRBJ2-5; D unresolved. Germline-derived CDR1 and CDR2 are SGHNT and YYREEE (reference sequence). Between the trimmed V and J ends, which lost 4 bases and 3 bases, there was a span of 16 bases. This CDR3 region has 15 residues. The CDR3 spells CASSTQTGRKETQYF. In nucleotides, the CDR3 is TGTGCCAGCAGCACCCAGACTGGAAGAAAAGAGACCCAGTACTTC.

This clone was counted between two and nine times. J is TRBJ2-7 and V is TRBV5-4, with 8 bases lining up with TRBD1. This CDR3 is built from 15 residues. V shed 0 bases, J shed 7 bases, and the junction held 9 bases outside the gene matches. Germline V gene sequence: CDR1 SGHNT, CDR2 YYREEE (reference sequence). The CDR3 coding sequence is TGTGCCAGCAGCTTGGGGGGACAGGTTTGGGGGGAGCAGTACTTC. Residues: CASSLGGQVWGEQYF. Full variable domain (outside the CDR3, taken from reference TRBV5-4 and TRBJ2-7): ETGVTQSPTHLIKTRGQQVTLRCSSQSGHNTVSWYQQALGQGPQFIFQYYREEENGRGNFPPRFSGLQFPNYSSELNVNALELDDSALYLCASSLGGQVWGEQYFGPGTRLTVT.

The genes are TRBV4-2 and TRBJ1-2; a weak D match, TRBD1 (6 bases). Trimming took off 2 bases at V and 0 bases at J, with 19 bases between the two ends. CDR1 LGHNA and CDR2 YNFKEQ come from the germline V gene. The CDR3 length is 18 residues. The CDR3 loop reads CASSQNLGRGGTNYGYTF. The CDR3 DNA sequence: TGTGCCAGCAGCCAAAACCTCGGACGCGGGGGCACTAACTATGGCTACACCTTC.

The CDR3 is CASSPTRGASYNEQFF. The CDR3 DNA reads TGTGCCAGCAGCCCTACCAGGGGCGCGTCCTACAATGAGCAGTTCTTC. The rearrangement joins TRBV6-6 to TRBJ2-1; weak D call: TRBD1 (6 bases). The CDR3 consists of 16 residues. Germline V gene data show CDR1 as MNHNY and CDR2 as SVGAGI (reference sequence). Trimming removed 6 bases at V and 1 base at J, with 16 bases between.

The rearrangement joins TRBV7-8 to TRBJ2-1; D is unclear. Trimming cost V 4 bases and J 4 bases, with 17 bases left between them. This CDR3 spans 16 amino acids. Germline V CDR1 and CDR2: SGHVS, FQNEAQ. In nucleotides, the CDR3 is TGTGCCAGCAGCTCATTGAAGGTAGCAGATTACAATGAGCAGTTCTTC. Encoded protein: CASSSLKVADYNEQFF.

This chain joins TRBV4-1 and TRBJ2-1; 8 bases map to TRBD1. J lost 12 bases, V lost 4 bases, and 20 bases had no gene match. The CDR3 is 17 amino acids. The germline V gene has CDR1 MGHRA and CDR2 YSYEKL. CDR3 sequence reads: CASSLPLGRDRRFRQFF. CDR3 coding DNA: TGCGCCAGCAGCCTACCACTGGGCCGGGACAGGCGATTCCGGCAGTTCTTC.

The chain recombines TRBV28 with TRBJ2-5; D may be TRBD1 (5 bases). V was shortened by 5 bases and J by 7 bases, with 14 bases between the two germline ends. The CDR3 is made up of 13 amino acids. The V gene's germline CDR1 is MDHEN and CDR2 SYDVKM. The CDR3 DNA reads as TGTGCCAGCAGTAAACGGGCCCAGGGGACCCAGTACTTC. As protein: CASSKRAQGTQYF.

The genes are TRBV6-1 and TRBJ1-2; TRBD1 matches at 9 bases. This CDR3 contains 13 residues. The V and J ends lost 7 bases and 5 bases, in that order; junction bases with no gene match: 5. From germline, CDR1 is MNHNS and CDR2 SASEGT. The CDR3 reads CASTGQGYYGYTF. DNA of the CDR3: TGTGCCAGCACGGGACAGGGTTATTATGGCTACACCTTC.

This clone was detected only a few times. This sequence joins TRBV23-1 and TRBJ2-7; TRBD2 aligns across 8 bases. TRBV23-1 qualifies as an ORF whose function is uncertain. Trimming removed 0 bases from V and 4 bases from J; junction bases left unmatched: 5. This CDR3 has 15 residues. The CDR3 loop is CASSQSGTRIYEQYF. The CDR3 DNA sequence: TGCGCCAGCAGTCAATCGGGGACTAGGATATACGAGCAGTACTTC.

By its share, this clone is medium-sized. The chain is built from TRBV27 and TRBJ2-7; D call uncertain. This CDR3 is built from 14 residues. Germline V gives CDR1 MNHEY, CDR2 SMNVEV (reference sequence). The germline V and J ends were trimmed by 5 bases and 5 bases, with 16 bases remaining between them. CDR3 region: CASSLNPFSHEQYF. The CDR3 DNA follows: TGTGCCAGCAGTCTAAATCCCTTTAGCCACGAGCAGTACTTC.

The chain links TRBV21-1 to TRBJ2-7; the table's D gene call, TRBD1, was not cross checked with the DNA. TRBV21-1 is flagged as a pseudogene. The length of the CDR3 is 11 residues. The CDR3 loop reads CASHPQFEQYF. The CDR3 bases are TGTGCCAGCCATCCCCAGTTCGAGCAGTACTTC.

V gene TRBV28 combines with J gene TRBJ1-3; weak D call: TRBD1 (5 bases). Trimming removed 7 bases at V and 4 bases at J, with 23 bases between. The CDR3 has 17 residues. Looked up from germline, CDR1 is MDHEN and CDR2 is SYDVKM. CDR3 nucleotides: TGTGCCAGCACTCCACGGGGGTTCGCGGGGAAGGGAAACACCATATATTTT. Protein product: CASTPRGFAGKGNTIYF.

For this clone: In the same sample, other DNA sequences code for this CDR3. V gene TRBV6-5 combines with J gene TRBJ1-1; D is undetermined. Germline assignment: CDR1 MNHEY and CDR2 SVGAGI. V lost 0 bases, J lost 1 base, and 6 bases lay in between. This CDR3 spans 14 amino acids. CDR3 residues: CASSYSEGNTEAFF. DNA of the CDR3: TGTGCCAGCAGTTACTCGGAGGGGAACACTGAAGCTTTCTTT.